The sequence of this T cell receptor beta chain was determined in a study of CD8+ T cells in alopecia areata (dated by TCRdb to 2016 to 2019). Some background on the complete study: Treated patients were enrolled in an open-label pilot trial of oral tofacitinib at 5 to 10 mg twice daily for moderate-to-severe alopecia areata. Tofacitinib was given for 6 to 18 months, followed by 6 months of follow-up off drug to assess delayed response and recurrence. In both human patients and the C3H/HeJ mouse model, the study applied high-throughput TCRbeta sequencing to look at T cell clonal expansion in alopecia areata. In humans, TCRbeta sequencing was performed on scalp tissue and on sorted CD4+ and CD8+ peripheral blood T cells from healthy controls and from patients with patchy or totalis/universalis alopecia areata. Patients on tofacitinib were biopsied at baseline and after 4 and 24 weeks of treatment, and several of the patients also had a later scalp biopsy. Scalp clonality was compared across normal scalp (n=4), patchy alopecia areata scalp (n=8), and alopecia totalis/universalis scalp (n=8). RNA came from the PAXgene miRNA kit for fixed scalp, the miRNeasy kit for PBMCs, and the RNeasy kit for mouse skin. TCRbeta CDR3 regions were amplified by immunoSEQ multiplex PCR with 35 Vbeta forward and 13 Jbeta reverse primers. What the work shows at the level of the full study, not this receptor alone: Compared with mice, TCR sequences shared between patients were less clear, possibly partly because of HLA diversity across the patient population. Compared with normal scalp, lesional scalp, particularly in alopecia totalis/universalis, had higher clonality and more expanded CD8+ clones, which suggests antigenic drive. Scalp TCR repertoire analysis is complicated because resident alphabeta T cells in normal human skin are also sequenced, whereas mouse skin is dominated by gammadelta T cells.

The CDR3 measures 15 amino acids from cysteine to phenylalanine. Only CDR3 DNA remains: 45 bases, in frame from the first base. The V end loses 0 bases and the J end loses 2 bases, and a stretch of 9 bases separates them. The germline V gene gives CDR1 as SGHRS and CDR2 as YFSETQ. The library was obtained by the immunoSEQ multiplex PCR assay. RNA was extracted from all samples and reverse transcribed into cDNA as template for TCR sequencing. First-strand cDNA was synthesized with SuperScript III using a 2:1 mix of oligo-dT and random hexamers. Amplification bias was assessed with a synthetic immune receptor repertoire, and residual bias was removed computationally. The published analysis was carried out like this. Raw reads were preprocessed to remove errors, and CDR3 was defined by IMGT conventions from the conserved cysteine to phenylalanine. Clonality was computed by normalizing Shannon entropy by log2 of the number of productive unique TCRs and subtracting the result from 1. Scalp TCRbeta sequences were cross-referenced with sorted blood CD4 and CD8 repertoires so that the CD4 or CD8 identity of scalp clones could be inferred. This is the immuneACCESS table as TCRdb keeps it, with only in-frame sequences that have V and J called. A part of the clones is gone; compared with another copy, unresolved V genes explain less than half, and the rest is unexplained. The D gene and trimming were derived from the DNA, and the V and J assignments and clone size from that table. Across this sample there are some 180,000 clones, with 63% seen only once. Together, the top ten hold roughly 1.7% of the sample.

As to this clone: Its target antigen remains unknown. Within one base of it there is no much larger clone, and no base qualities were kept.

Sample time point, as interpreted from the label and publication: baseline before oral tofacitinib. Lesional scalp punch biopsies and peripheral blood were collected from alopecia areata patients. PBMCs were separated by density centrifugation and stained for CD3, CD4 and CD8, after which CD4+ and CD8+ T cells were sorted on a FACSAria. This clonotype was obtained from a human donor with alopecia areata. The V and J segments used are TRBV5-1 and TRBJ1-5, with no D gene named confidently. The sample in question was CD4+ T cells sorted from blood, obtained at week 0. The base sequence is TGCGCCAGCAGCTTGGATAGTTCGGGCAATCAGCCCCAGCATTTT. This yields the protein CASSLDSSGNQPQHF.